The clone carrying this TCR beta chain was recorded once. The entry originates in a study of blood T cell repertoires in COVID-19. Study summary: The samples span acute and convalescent COVID-19 from the United States, Italy and Spain.

Per the study methods: Reference gene primer amplification yielded estimated nucleated cell counts. Libraries were prepared by immunoSEQ multiplex PCR; TCRdb keeps only in-frame clonotypes and omits some of them. The V and J calls and clone size were taken over from that table, and D and trimming were inferred from the DNA. Of roughly 150,000 clones listed, more than 80% were seen once; the top ten hold more than 9.5%. This clonotype was obtained from an elderly woman with acute or convalescent COVID-19. Sequenced: peripheral blood.

The CDR3 sequence is CASSLGEGRGTQYF. Written as DNA, the CDR3 is TGCGCCAGCAGCTTGGGGGAGGGGAGGGGTACGCAGTATTTT. This chain links TRBV5-1 with TRBJ2-3, with 7 bases matching TRBD2. The CDR3 is made up of 14 amino acids. Germline V CDR1 and CDR2: SGHRS, YFSETQ. V shed 0 bases and J 8 bases; nucleotides not matched to a gene: 6.